What follows are 11 T cell receptor beta chains derived from one specimen sequenced in a study of OX40 agonist ivuxolimab in advanced cancers. The table came from immunoSEQ multiplex PCR; TCRdb's copy has only in-frame clones and leaves some out. The sample has 100,000 or so clones; approximately 94% are singletons. Sample: CD4+ or CD8+ T cells sorted from blood, taken in a trial of the OX40 agonist ivuxolimab. The receptors derive from an adult with an advanced solid tumor such as melanoma, head and neck, liver or kidney cancer.

This chain's CDR3 is CASSLYLSGANVLTF. In DNA, the CDR3 is TGTGCCAGCAGCTTATACCTCTCTGGGGCCAACGTCCTGACTTTC. V gene TRBV7-2 combines with J gene TRBJ2-6, with D unresolved. V lost 2 bases and J 0 bases, leaving 5 bases between the germline ends. The CDR3 is 15 amino acids. The germline CDR1 and CDR2 sequences are SGHTA and FQGNSA.

The chain carries TRBV5-8 and TRBJ2-1; possibly TRBD1 for D (5 bases). Germline CDR1 reads SGHTS; CDR2 reads YDEGEE. V lost 4 bases, J lost 4 bases, and 15 bases lay in between. The CDR3 has 15 residues. CDR3 protein: CASSPLQELYNEQFF. CDR3 in DNA: TGTGCCAGCAGCCCTTTACAGGAGCTTTACAATGAGCAGTTCTTC.

This clone is a singleton in its sample. V usage is TRBV11-2 and J usage is TRBJ1-4; a weak D match, TRBD1 (6 bases). The germline V gene has CDR1 SGHAT and CDR2 FQNNGV. V shed 0 bases and J shed 0 bases, with 11 bases lying between them. This CDR3 has 17 residues. The CDR3 protein is CASSLDQGDTTNEKLFF. The CDR3 DNA sequence: TGTGCCAGCAGCTTAGATCAAGGGGACACAACTAATGAAAAACTGTTTTTT.

The chain employs TRBV7-9 and TRBJ2-3; a weak D match, TRBD2 (7 bases). The CDR3 is 17 residues long. In germline, CDR1 is SEHNR, CDR2 FQNEAQ (reference sequence). V lost 2 bases, J lost 8 bases, and 23 bases lay in between. CDR3 loop: CASSLLDETSRGGTQYF. The CDR3, as DNA: TGTGCCAGCAGCTTACTCGACGAGACTAGCAGGGGCGGTACGCAGTATTTT.

The V call is TRBV27, the J call TRBJ1-2; D is uncertain. This CDR3 is built from 12 residues. The V gene's germline CDR1 is MNHEY and CDR2 SMNVEV (reference sequence). The V end was cut by 4 bases, the J end by 7 bases, with 10 bases between. CDR3 residues: CASSSRSGGYTF. The DNA for the CDR3 is TGTGCCAGCAGTTCTCGGTCCGGTGGCTACACCTTC.

The CDR3 coding sequence is TGTGCCAGCAGCTTAGACGTATCCTACGAGCAGTACTTC. Translation gives CASSLDVSYEQYF. This chain connects TRBV11-2 to TRBJ2-7; D not certain. This CDR3 has 13 residues. Per the germline V gene, CDR1 is SGHAT and CDR2 is FQNNGV. Deletions cut 0 bases from V and 1 base from J, with 4 bases between.

V and J are TRBV11-1 and TRBJ2-1, with TRBD2 matching 7 bases. The V gene end was trimmed by 1 base and the J gene end by 8 bases; junction bases not matched to a gene: 14. The CDR3 is 17 residues long. CDR1 is SGHAT, CDR2 FQDESV, per germline (reference sequence). The CDR3 loop is CASSLVGLGLGSHEQFF. CDR3 nucleotides: TGTGCCAGCAGCTTAGTGGGATTAGGACTAGGGTCCCATGAGCAGTTCTTC. The variable domain in full, completed from reference TRBV11-1 and TRBJ2-1, reads EAEVAQSPRYKITEKSQAVAFWCDPISGHATLYWYRQILGQGPELLVQFQDESVVDDSQLPKDRFSAERLKGVDSTLKIQPAELGDSAMYLCASSLVGLGLGSHEQFFGPGTRLTVL.

This chain links TRBV6-5 with TRBJ1-1, with TRBD1 as a possible D gene (5 bases). This CDR3 spans 14 amino acids. V was clipped by 3 bases and J by 5 bases, with 13 bases between them. Germline-derived CDR1 and CDR2 are MNHEY and SVGAGI. CDR3 sequence reads: CASSYSDTRTEAFF. In nucleotides, the CDR3 is TGTGCCAGCAGTTATTCGGACACGCGAACTGAAGCTTTCTTT.

The chain uses TRBV28 and TRBJ1-5, with D possibly TRBD1 on 5 matching bases. Germline V gene data show CDR1 as MDHEN and CDR2 as SYDVKM. Trimming took off 5 bases at V and 1 base at J, with 12 bases between the two ends. There are 15 residues in the CDR3. This chain's CDR3 is CASSPQGASNQPQHF. Here the CDR3 DNA reads TGTGCCAGCAGTCCGCAAGGGGCGAGCAATCAGCCCCAGCATTTT.

J is TRBJ1-5 and V is TRBV19, with 9 positions matching TRBD1. Per the germline V gene, CDR1 is LNHDA and CDR2 is SQIVND (reference sequence). The CDR3 consists of 13 residues. Trimming at V came to 6 bases and at J to 7 bases, leaving 4 bases not matched to a gene. CDR3 DNA: TGTGCCAGTAGGGGACAGGGTGGGCAGCCCCAGCATTTT. This codes for CASRGQGGQPQHF.

This clone was picked up one time. This sequence joins TRBV28 and TRBJ2-3; D may be TRBD2 (6 bases). V was pared by 7 bases and J by 8 bases, with 10 bases between. CDR1 MDHEN and CDR2 SYDVKM come from the germline V gene. The CDR3 is made up of 11 amino acids. The CDR3, as DNA: TGTGCCAGCAAGAACGGGGGTACGCAGTATTTT. Protein sequence: CASKNGGTQYF.